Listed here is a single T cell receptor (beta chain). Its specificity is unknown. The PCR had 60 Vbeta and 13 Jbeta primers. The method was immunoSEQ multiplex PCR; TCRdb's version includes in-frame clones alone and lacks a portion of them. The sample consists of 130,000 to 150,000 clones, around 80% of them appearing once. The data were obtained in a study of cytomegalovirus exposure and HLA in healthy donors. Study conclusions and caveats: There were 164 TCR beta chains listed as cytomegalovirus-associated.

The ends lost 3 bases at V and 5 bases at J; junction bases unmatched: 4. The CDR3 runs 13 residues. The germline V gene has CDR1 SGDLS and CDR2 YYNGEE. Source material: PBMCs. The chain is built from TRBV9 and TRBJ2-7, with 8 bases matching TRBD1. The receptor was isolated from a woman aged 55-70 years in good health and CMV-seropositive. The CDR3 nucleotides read TGTGCCAGCAGCGAAGGACAGGGTCACGAGCAGTACTTC. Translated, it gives CASSEGQGHEQYF.